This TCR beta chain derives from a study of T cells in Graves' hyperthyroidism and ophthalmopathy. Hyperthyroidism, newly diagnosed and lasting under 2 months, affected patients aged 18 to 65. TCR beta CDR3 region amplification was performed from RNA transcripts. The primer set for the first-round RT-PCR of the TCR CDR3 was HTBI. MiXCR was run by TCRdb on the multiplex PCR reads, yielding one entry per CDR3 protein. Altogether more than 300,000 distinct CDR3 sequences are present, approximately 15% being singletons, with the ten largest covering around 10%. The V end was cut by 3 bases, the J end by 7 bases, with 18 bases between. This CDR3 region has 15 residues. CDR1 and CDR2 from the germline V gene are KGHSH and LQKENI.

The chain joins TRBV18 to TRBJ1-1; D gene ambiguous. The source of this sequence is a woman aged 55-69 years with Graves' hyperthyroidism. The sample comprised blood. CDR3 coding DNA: TGTGCCAGCTCACCTCTAAGTACCGCCCAAAGTGAAGCTTTCTTT. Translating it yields CASSPLSTAQSEAFF.